This T cell receptor (beta chain) was identified in a study of cytomegalovirus exposure and HLA in healthy donors. Profiling relied on immunoSEQ multiplex PCR, and the TCRdb table lists in-frame clones only, not all of them. The data show a few hundred thousand clones, about 86% seen once. The germline gives CDR1 SGHAT, CDR2 FQNNGV. Trimming took 5 bases from V and 5 from J, leaving 18 bases between them. The CDR3 loop spans 15 amino acids. The receptor was isolated from a woman aged 18 to 35 in good health and CMV-seronegative. The specimen sequenced was PBMCs. The genes are TRBV11-2 and TRBJ2-5, with no clear D. For the CDR3, the DNA is TGTGCCAGCAGCCCAGCCCCCCAGGCTGGGGAGACCCAGTACTTC. Residues: CASSPAPQAGETQYF. The full variable domain, completed using reference TRBV11-2 and TRBJ2-5, is EAGVAQSPRYKIIEKRQSVAFWCNPISGHATLYWYQQILGQGPKLLIQFQNNGVVDDSQLPKDRFSAERLKGVDSTLKIQPAKLEDSAVYLCASSPAPQAGETQYFGPGTRLLVL.